This entry lists 7 T cell receptor beta chains sequenced from one sample in a study of cytomegalovirus exposure and HLA in healthy donors. The PCR ran on 60 Vbeta and 13 Jbeta primers. Using immunoSEQ multiplex PCR, the repertoire was profiled, and TCRdb retains in-frame clones only, with some absent. The sample lists about 160,000 clones; roughly 79% were seen once. The sequencing input was PBMCs. These receptors all stem from a woman between 45 and 65 years old in good health and CMV-seropositive.

This sequence joins TRBV2 and TRBJ1-1; 11 bases are a match to TRBD1. The CDR3 spans 16 residues. Germline-derived CDR1 and CDR2 are SNHLY and FYNNEI. The V segment lost 5 bases and the J segment 5 bases; nucleotides outside the gene matches: 10. The DNA for the CDR3 is TGTGCCAGCAGTTCTGCCTTGGACAGGGGGCGGACTGAAGCTTTCTTT. Its translation is CASSSALDRGRTEAFF.

This clone has just a few counts. V is TRBV19 and J is TRBJ1-1; TRBD1 agrees at 8 bases. Losses at the gene ends were 5 bases for V and 2 bases for J; bases not matched to a gene: 10. This CDR3 is 16 amino acids long. Germline V gives CDR1 LNHDA, CDR2 SQIVND (reference sequence). CDR3 residues: CASSARTGTINTEAFF. The CDR3 DNA is TGTGCCAGTAGTGCTCGGACAGGGACCATAAACACTGAAGCTTTCTTT.

This clone was seen more than once but under ten times. V usage is TRBV5-5 and J usage is TRBJ2-5, with D possibly TRBD1 on 5 matching bases. Per the germline V gene, CDR1 is SGHKS and CDR2 is YYEKEE (reference sequence). The CDR3 contains 16 residues. Trimming removed 1 base at V and 1 base at J, with 14 bases between. In nucleotides, the CDR3 is TGTGCCAGCAGCTTGAATGTTGGGGCAAGCCAAGAGACCCAGTACTTC. It translates to CASSLNVGASQETQYF. The complete variable domain, with remaining parts taken from reference TRBV5-5 and TRBJ2-5, reads DAGVTQSPTHLIKTRGQQVTLRCSPISGHKSVSWYQQVLGQGPQFIFQYYEKEERGRGNFPDRFSARQFPNYSSELNVNALLLGDSALYLCASSLNVGASQETQYFGPGTRLLVL.

As DNA, the CDR3 is TGTGCCAGCAGCGCTTTAGCGGGTCGAGCCTACGAGCAGTACTTC. It specifies CASSALAGRAYEQYF. The chain couples TRBV9 to TRBJ2-7, with TRBD2 matching over 7 bases. The CDR3 runs 15 residues. Germline V CDR1 and CDR2: SGDLS, YYNGEE. Trimming cost V 3 bases and J 2 bases; bases outside gene matches: 8.

The chain uses TRBV5-1 and TRBJ2-1; the match to TRBD2 covers 10 bases. Germline V lookup: CDR1 SGHRS, CDR2 YFSETQ. V gave up 0 bases and J gave up 7 bases; unmatched junction bases: 7. CDR3 length equals 16 residues. The CDR3 bases are TGCGCCAGCAGCTTGGCAGCGGGGGGGCTAGGAAATGAGCAGTTCTTC. This encodes CASSLAAGGLGNEQFF.

This chain joins TRBV19 and TRBJ2-7, with TRBD1 matching 7 bases. Unmatched junction bases numbered 5, after V lost 5 bases and J lost 1 base. Germline CDR1 reads LNHDA; CDR2 reads SQIVND (reference sequence). CDR3 size: 14 residues. The CDR3 region is CASSPSGQSYEQYF. The CDR3 bases are TGTGCCAGTAGTCCCTCGGGACAGTCCTACGAGCAGTACTTC.

The chain combines TRBV2 with TRBJ2-1, with a possible D match to TRBD2 (6 bases). From germline, CDR1 is SNHLY and CDR2 FYNNEI. The CDR3 sequence is 14 residues long. Trimming took off 5 bases at V and 10 bases at J, with 18 bases between the two ends. The CDR3 region is CASSQGLPYSEQFF. In DNA, the CDR3 is TGTGCCAGCAGTCAGGGACTCCCCTACTCCGAGCAGTTCTTC.